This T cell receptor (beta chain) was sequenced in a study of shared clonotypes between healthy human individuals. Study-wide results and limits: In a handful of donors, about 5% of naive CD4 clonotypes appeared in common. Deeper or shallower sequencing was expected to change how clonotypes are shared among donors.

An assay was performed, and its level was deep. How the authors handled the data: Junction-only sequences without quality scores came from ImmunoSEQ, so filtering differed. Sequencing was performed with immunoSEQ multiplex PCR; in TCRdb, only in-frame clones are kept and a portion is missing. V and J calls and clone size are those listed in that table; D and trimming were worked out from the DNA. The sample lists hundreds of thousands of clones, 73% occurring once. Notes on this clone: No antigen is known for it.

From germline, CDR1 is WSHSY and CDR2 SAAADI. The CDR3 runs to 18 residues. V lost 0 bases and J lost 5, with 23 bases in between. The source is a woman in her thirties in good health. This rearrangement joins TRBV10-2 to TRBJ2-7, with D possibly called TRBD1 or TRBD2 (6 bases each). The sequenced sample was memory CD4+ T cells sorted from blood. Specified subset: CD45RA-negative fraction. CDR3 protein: CASSESHKWWRGHHEQYF. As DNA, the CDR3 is TGCGCCAGCAGTGAGTCGCATAAGTGGTGGCGGGGACACCACGAGCAGTACTTC.